A selection of T cell receptor beta chains follows, all from one sample in a study of T-cell memory formation after mild COVID-19. Each CDR3 protein is one row after TCRdb ran MiXCR on the 5' RACE reads. The data contain around 200,000 distinct CDR3 sequences, roughly 30% of them singletons. Specimen: PBMCs or a T cell subset sorted from them (not recorded which). Receptor source: an adult woman who had mild COVID-19 (a few samples of this study predate the infection). Cell type and time point are not known. The CDR3 runs from the conserved cysteine through the conserved F or W. Fields, in order: D gene, clone size, J gene, V gene, CDR3 protein, CDR3 DNA. The D gene is left open where the match is weak. Clone size appears in some rows only: once, few, many, or a class for an expanded clone.

>NA|few|TRBJ2-7|TRBV12-3/TRBV12-4
CASGPNQGGEQYF
TGTGCCAGCGGTCCCAATCAGGGTGGTGAGCAGTACTTC
>NA|NA|TRBJ2-3|TRBV7-2
CASSPHRQGNTDTQYF
TGTGCCAGCAGCCCTCATAGGCAGGGGAACACAGATACGCAGTATTTT
>NA|NA|TRBJ2-7|TRBV20-1
CSAARVGTYEQYF
TGCAGTGCCGCTAGGGTGGGTACCTACGAGCAGTACTTC
>TRBD2|NA|TRBJ2-1|TRBV7-9
CASSLGSGGYSYNEQFF
TGTGCCAGCAGCTTAGGGAGCGGGGGCTACTCCTACAATGAGCAGTTCTTC
>TRBD1|few|TRBJ2-1|TRBV5-4
CASSLGSPTGQGSGEQFF
TGTGCCAGCAGCTTGGGTAGCCCCACGGGACAGGGTAGTGGGGAGCAGTTCTTC
>NA|few|TRBJ1-4|TRBV12-3/TRBV12-4
CASIGDEKLFF
TGTGCCAGCATTGGGGATGAAAAACTGTTTTTT
>TRBD1|NA|TRBJ2-3|TRBV12-5
CASGPPDRGIGDTQYF
TGTGCTAGTGGCCCCCCTGACAGGGGAATTGGAGATACGCAGTATTTT
>NA|few|TRBJ2-7|TRBV4-3
CASSQEQGRGEQYF
TGCGCCAGCAGCCAAGAGCAGGGGCGTGGCGAGCAGTACTTC
>TRBD2|NA|TRBJ2-1|TRBV7-3
CASSSGLAGAPGHEQFF
TGTGCCAGCAGCTCGGGACTAGCGGGGGCCCCGGGTCATGAGCAGTTCTTC
>NA|NA|TRBJ2-3|TRBV4-1
CASSQLPNTQYF
TGCGCCAGCAGCCAACTTCCAAATACGCAGTATTTT
>NA|many|TRBJ2-7|TRBV12-3/TRBV12-4
CASSLGESRTAVSAGQYF
TGTGCCAGCAGTTTGGGGGAAAGTCGGACAGCCGTTTCGGCCGGGCAGTACTTC
>NA|few|TRBJ1-1|TRBV4-3
CASSQSGRSEAFF
TGCGCCAGCAGCCAATCAGGGCGGTCTGAAGCTTTCTTT
>TRBD1|many|TRBJ2-1|TRBV29-1
CSVRQGLGNEQFF
TGCAGCGTCCGACAGGGGTTAGGCAATGAGCAGTTCTTC
>TRBD1|NA|TRBJ2-1|TRBV24-1
CATSIGQGAYEQFF
TGTGCCACCAGTATTGGACAGGGGGCTTATGAGCAGTTCTTC
>TRBD1|NA|TRBJ2-5|TRBV7-9
CASSSTGEETQYF
TGTGCCAGCAGCTCGACAGGGGAAGAGACCCAGTACTTC
>NA|once|TRBJ2-3|TRBV12-3/TRBV12-4
CASSLGLLTDTQYF
TGTGCCAGCAGTCTGGGACTCCTCACAGATACGCAGTATTTT
>NA|NA|TRBJ2-7|TRBV5-6
CASSFVETLIQEHEQYF
TGTGCCAGCAGCTTTGTCGAGACACTTATACAGGAACACGAGCAGTACTTC
>TRBD1|NA|TRBJ2-1|TRBV7-6
CASSLWGQGDNEQFF
TGTGCCAGCAGCCTTTGGGGACAGGGAGACAATGAGCAGTTCTTC
>NA|few|TRBJ2-5|TRBV4-3
CASSQEGVGGFETQYF
TGCGCCAGCAGCCAAGAGGGGGTTGGGGGGTTCGAGACCCAGTACTTC
>NA|few|TRBJ2-3|TRBV30
CAWSIGHAHAADTQYF
TGTGCCTGGAGTATAGGGCACGCTCACGCGGCAGATACGCAGTATTTT
>TRBD1|few|TRBJ2-3|TRBV5-1
CASSPYGTGGLSTDTQYF
TGCGCCAGCAGCCCTTACGGGACAGGGGGCCTTAGCACAGATACGCAGTATTTT
>NA|few|TRBJ1-1|TRBV27
CASSSNRLNEAAFF
TGTGCCAGCAGTTCTAACCGTTTGAACGAGGCCGCTTTCTTT
>TRBD2|NA|TRBJ2-3|TRBV13
CASSSPTSGGRADTQYF
TGTGCCAGCAGCTCACCAACCAGCGGGGGGAGGGCAGATACGCAGTATTTT
>NA|NA|TRBJ2-7|TRBV20-1
CSARASPDTYEQYF
TGCAGTGCTAGAGCGAGCCCAGACACCTACGAGCAGTACTTC
>NA|NA|TRBJ2-1|TRBV20-1
CSAGPPFGVERDEQFF
TGCAGTGCCGGACCCCCCTTCGGCGTTGAGAGGGATGAGCAGTTCTTC
>NA|NA|TRBJ1-1|TRBV14
CASSPSGVEAFF
TGTGCCAGCAGCCCCTCTGGTGTTGAAGCTTTCTTT
>TRBD2|NA|TRBJ2-3|TRBV5-5
CASSFGLAGGPTDTQYF
TGTGCCAGCAGCTTTGGACTAGCGGGAGGGCCTACAGATACGCAGTATTTT
>NA|NA|TRBJ2-7|TRBV7-2
CASSFGTYEQYF
TGTGCCAGCAGCTTCGGAACCTACGAGCAGTACTTC